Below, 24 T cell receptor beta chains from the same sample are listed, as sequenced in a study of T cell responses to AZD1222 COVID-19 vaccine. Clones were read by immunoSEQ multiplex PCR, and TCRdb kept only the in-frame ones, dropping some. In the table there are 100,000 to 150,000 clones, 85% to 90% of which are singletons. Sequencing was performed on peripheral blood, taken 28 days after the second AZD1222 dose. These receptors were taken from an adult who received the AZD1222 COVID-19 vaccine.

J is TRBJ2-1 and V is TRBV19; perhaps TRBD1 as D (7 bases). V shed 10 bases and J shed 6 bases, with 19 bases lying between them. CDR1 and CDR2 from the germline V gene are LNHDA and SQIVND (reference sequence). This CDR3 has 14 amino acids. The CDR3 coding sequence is TGTGCCACCAGGGGGGCGCCGGGGGTCAATGAGCAGTTCTTC. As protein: CATRGAPGVNEQFF.

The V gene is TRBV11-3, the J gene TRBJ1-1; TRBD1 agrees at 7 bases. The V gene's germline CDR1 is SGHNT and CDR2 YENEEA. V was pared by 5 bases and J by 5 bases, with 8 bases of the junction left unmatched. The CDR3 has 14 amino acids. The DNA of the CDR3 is TGTGCCAGCAGCCAAAGGACAGGAGGGACTGAAGCTTTCTTT. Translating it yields CASSQRTGGTEAFF.

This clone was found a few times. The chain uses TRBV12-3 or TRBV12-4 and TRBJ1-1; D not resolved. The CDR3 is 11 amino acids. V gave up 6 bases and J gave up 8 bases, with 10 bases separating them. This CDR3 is CASSLYREAFF. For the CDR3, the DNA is TGTGCCAGCAGCCTATATAGGGAAGCTTTCTTT.

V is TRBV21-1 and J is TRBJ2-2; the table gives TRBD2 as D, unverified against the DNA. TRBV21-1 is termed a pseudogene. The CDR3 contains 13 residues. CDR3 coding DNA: TGTGCCAGCAGCAGAGTGTGCGGCGGGGAGCTGTTTTTT. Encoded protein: CASSRVCGGELFF.

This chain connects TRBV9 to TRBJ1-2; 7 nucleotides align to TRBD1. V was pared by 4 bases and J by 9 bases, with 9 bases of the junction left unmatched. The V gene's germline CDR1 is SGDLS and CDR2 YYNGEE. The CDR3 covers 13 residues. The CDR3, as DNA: TGTGCCAGCAGCTCAGGGGGGGAAGAACGCTACACCTTC. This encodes CASSSGGEERYTF. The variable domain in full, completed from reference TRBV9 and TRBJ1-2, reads DSGVTQTPKHLITATGQRVTLRCSPRSGDLSVYWYQQSLDQGLQFLIQYYNGEERAKGNILERFSAQQFPDLHSELNLSSLELGDSALYFCASSSGGEERYTFGSGTRLTVV.

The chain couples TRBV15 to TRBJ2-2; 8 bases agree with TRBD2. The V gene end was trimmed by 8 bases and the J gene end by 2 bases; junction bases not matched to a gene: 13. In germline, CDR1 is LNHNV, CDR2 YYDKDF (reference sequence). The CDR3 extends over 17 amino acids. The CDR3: CATFSERAGANTGELFF. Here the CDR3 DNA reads TGTGCCACCTTCAGCGAGAGAGCGGGGGCCAACACCGGGGAGCTGTTTTTT.

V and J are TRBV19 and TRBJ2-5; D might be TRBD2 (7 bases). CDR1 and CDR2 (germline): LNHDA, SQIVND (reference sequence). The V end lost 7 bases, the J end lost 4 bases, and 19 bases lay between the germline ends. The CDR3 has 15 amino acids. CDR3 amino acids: CASMLGGPLGETQYF. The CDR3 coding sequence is TGTGCCAGTATGCTGGGGGGGCCACTTGGAGAGACCCAGTACTTC.

The DNA of the CDR3 is TGTGCCAGCAGAGCCGGGACGGGGAATGAAAAACTGTTTTTT. Amino acid sequence: CASRAGTGNEKLFF. This chain uses TRBV2 with TRBJ1-4, with D possibly being TRBD1 (5 bases). Germline CDR1 reads SNHLY; CDR2 reads FYNNEI. The CDR3 runs 14 residues. V was clipped by 6 bases and J by 5 bases, with 13 bases between them.

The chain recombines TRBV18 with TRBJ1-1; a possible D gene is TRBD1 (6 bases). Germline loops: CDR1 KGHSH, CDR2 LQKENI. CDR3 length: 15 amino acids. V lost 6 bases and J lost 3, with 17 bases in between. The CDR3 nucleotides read TGTGCCAGCTCTCCTGGACAGACTACTTACACTGAAGCTTTCTTT. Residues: CASSPGQTTYTEAFF.

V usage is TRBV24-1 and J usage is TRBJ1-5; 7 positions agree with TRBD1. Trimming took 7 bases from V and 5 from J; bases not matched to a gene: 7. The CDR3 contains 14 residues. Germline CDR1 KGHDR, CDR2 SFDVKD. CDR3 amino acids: CATRPPGGDQPQHF. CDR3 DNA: TGTGCCACCAGACCCCCAGGGGGGGATCAGCCCCAGCATTTT.

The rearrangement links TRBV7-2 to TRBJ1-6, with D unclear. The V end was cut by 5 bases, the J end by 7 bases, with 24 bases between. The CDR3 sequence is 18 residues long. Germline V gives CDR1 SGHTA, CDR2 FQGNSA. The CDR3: CASSQALGYRTENSPLHF. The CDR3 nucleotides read TGTGCCAGCAGCCAGGCCCTAGGTTACCGTACAGAAAATTCACCCCTCCACTTT.

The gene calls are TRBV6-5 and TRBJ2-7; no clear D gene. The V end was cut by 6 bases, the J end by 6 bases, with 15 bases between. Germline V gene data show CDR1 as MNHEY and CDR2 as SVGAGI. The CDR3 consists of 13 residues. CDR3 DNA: TGTGCCAGCAGGAGACTTATAGGTCTCGAGCAGTACTTC. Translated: CASRRLIGLEQYF.

CDR3 sequence reads: CATSNSREREKLFF. The CDR3 nucleotides are TGTGCCACCAGCAATTCCAGGGAGAGAGAAAAACTGTTTTTT. The genes are TRBV24-1 and TRBJ1-4; tentatively, D is TRBD1 (5 bases). Germline CDR1 and CDR2: KGHDR and SFDVKD. Trimming removed 7 bases from V and 8 bases from J, with 16 bases in between. The CDR3 sequence is 14 residues long.

The CDR3 sequence is CASSPDRSSGNTIYF. CDR3 bases: TGTGCCAGCTCACCCGACAGGAGCTCTGGAAACACCATATATTTT. The rearrangement links TRBV18 to TRBJ1-3, with D perhaps matching TRBD1 (6 bases). There are 15 residues in the CDR3. Per the germline V gene, CDR1 is KGHSH and CDR2 is LQKENI. V gave up 3 bases and J gave up 0 bases, with 9 bases separating them. Full variable domain (outside the CDR3, taken from reference TRBV18 and TRBJ1-3): NAGVMQNPRHLVRRRGQEARLRCSPMKGHSHVYWYRQLPEEGLKFMVYLQKENIIDESGMPKERFSAEFPKEGPSILRIQQVVRGDSAAYFCASSPDRSSGNTIYFGEGSWLTVV.

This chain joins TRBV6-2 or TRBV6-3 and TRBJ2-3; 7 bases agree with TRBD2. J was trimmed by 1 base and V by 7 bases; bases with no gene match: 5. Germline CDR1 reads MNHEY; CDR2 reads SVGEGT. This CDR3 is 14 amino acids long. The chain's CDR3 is CASTPSGGTDTQYF. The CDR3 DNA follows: TGTGCCAGCACCCCGAGCGGGGGCACAGATACGCAGTATTTT.

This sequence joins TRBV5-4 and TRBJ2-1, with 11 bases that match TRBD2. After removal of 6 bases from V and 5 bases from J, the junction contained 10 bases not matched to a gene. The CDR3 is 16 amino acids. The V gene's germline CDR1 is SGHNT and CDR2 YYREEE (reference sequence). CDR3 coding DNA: TGTGCCAGCACCCCCGGGGGGACTAGCGGAAACAATGAGCAGTTCTTC. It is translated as CASTPGGTSGNNEQFF.

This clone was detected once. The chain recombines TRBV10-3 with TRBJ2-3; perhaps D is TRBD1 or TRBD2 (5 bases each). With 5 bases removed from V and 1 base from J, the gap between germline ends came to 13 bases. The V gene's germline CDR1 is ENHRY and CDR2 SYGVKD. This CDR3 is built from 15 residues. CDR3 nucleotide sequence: TGTGCCATCAGTACCGGGACCCATGGCACAGATACGCAGTATTTT. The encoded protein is CAISTGTHGTDTQYF.

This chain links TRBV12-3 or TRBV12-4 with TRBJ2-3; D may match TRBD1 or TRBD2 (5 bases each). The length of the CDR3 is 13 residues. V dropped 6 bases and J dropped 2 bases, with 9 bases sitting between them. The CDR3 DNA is TGTGCCAGCAGCGGGGACCCCACAGATACGCAGTATTTT. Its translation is CASSGDPTDTQYF.

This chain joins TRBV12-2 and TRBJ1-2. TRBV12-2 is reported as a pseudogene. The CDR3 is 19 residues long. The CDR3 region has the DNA TGTGCAAGTCGCTTAGGGGCCCGCGGGGGATTTCGAGTTAACTATGGCTACACCTTC. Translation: CASRLGARGGFRVNYGYTF.

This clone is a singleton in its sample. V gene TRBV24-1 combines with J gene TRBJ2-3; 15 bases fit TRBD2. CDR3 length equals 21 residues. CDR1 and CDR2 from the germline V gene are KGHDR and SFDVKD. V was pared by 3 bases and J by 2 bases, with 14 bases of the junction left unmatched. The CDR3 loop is CATSDPGRTGLAGGYTDTQYF. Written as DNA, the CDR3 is TGTGCCACCAGTGATCCCGGACGGACGGGACTAGCGGGGGGTTACACAGATACGCAGTATTTT.

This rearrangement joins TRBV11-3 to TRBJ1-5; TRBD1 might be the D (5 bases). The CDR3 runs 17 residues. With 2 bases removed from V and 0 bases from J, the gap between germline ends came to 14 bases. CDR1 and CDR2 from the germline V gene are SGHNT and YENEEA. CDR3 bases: TGTGCCAGCAGCTTATTCGACAGTGACCTTAGCAATCAGCCCCAGCATTTT. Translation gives CASSLFDSDLSNQPQHF.

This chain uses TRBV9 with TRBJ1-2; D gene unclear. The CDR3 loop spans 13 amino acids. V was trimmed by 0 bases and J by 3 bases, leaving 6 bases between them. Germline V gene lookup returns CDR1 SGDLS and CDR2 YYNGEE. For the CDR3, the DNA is TGTGCCAGCAGCGTAGAGAGGGACTATGGCTACACCTTC. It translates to CASSVERDYGYTF.

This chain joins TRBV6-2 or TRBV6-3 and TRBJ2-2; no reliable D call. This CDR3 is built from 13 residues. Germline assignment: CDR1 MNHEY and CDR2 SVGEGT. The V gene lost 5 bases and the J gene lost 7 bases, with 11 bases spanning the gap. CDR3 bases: TGTGCCAGCAGTAAAGACACGGACGGGGAGCTGTTTTTT. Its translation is CASSKDTDGELFF.

CDR3 residues: CASSAGTGGQKQFF. The CDR3 DNA sequence: TGTGCCAGCAGCGCGGGTACAGGGGGGCAAAAGCAGTTCTTC. The rearrangement links TRBV9 to TRBJ2-1, with 8 bases lining up with TRBD1. CDR1 and CDR2 from the germline V gene are SGDLS and YYNGEE. Germline trimming cut 3 bases from V and 11 bases from J; bases unmatched to any gene: 10. This CDR3 comprises 14 residues.